Below are 13 T cell receptor beta chains sequenced from a single sample in a study of human versus mouse CDR3 diversity and MHC coevolution. Sequencing was performed with immunoSEQ multiplex PCR; in TCRdb, only in-frame clones are kept and a portion is missing. The sample lists roughly 80,000 clones, about 94% occurring once. The sequencing sample was made of naive CD4+ T cells from blood. Noted subset: CD45RO-negative CD62L-positive naive CD4 T cells. The source is a person aged 30 to 69 in good health.

The chain recombines TRBV7-2 with TRBJ2-1; 11 bases fit TRBD1. Per germline, CDR1 SGHTA and CDR2 FQGNSA. After removal of 7 bases from V and 3 bases from J, the junction contained 8 bases not matched to a gene. This CDR3 is built from 16 residues. CDR3 sequence: CASTLQGTGGYNEQFF. DNA for the CDR3: TGTGCCAGCACCTTGCAGGGGACAGGGGGCTACAATGAGCAGTTCTTC.

This clone was counted only a few times. The rearrangement uses TRBV6-5 and TRBJ2-2; D may be TRBD1 (6 bases). The CDR3 contains 15 residues. Germline CDR1 is MNHEY and CDR2 is SVGAGI. Trimming left V 3 bases short and J 5 bases short, with 13 bases between. The CDR3 region is CASSYQGMATGELFF. CDR3 sequence (DNA): TGTGCCAGCAGTTATCAGGGGATGGCGACCGGGGAGCTGTTTTTT.

V and J are TRBV11-2 and TRBJ2-7; D is ambiguous. The CDR3 spans 13 residues. The V gene lost 3 bases and the J gene lost 4 bases, with 10 bases spanning the gap. Germline loops: CDR1 SGHAT, CDR2 FQNNGV. This CDR3 reads CASSFPGGYEQYF. CDR3 in DNA: TGTGCCAGCAGCTTCCCGGGTGGATACGAGCAGTACTTC.

This chain uses TRBV7-2 with TRBJ1-1; TRBD1 might be the D (6 bases). The CDR3 totals 13 residues. V was cut by 1 base and J by 5 bases, with 8 bases left in between. CDR1 and CDR2 (germline): SGHTA, FQGNSA. The CDR3 nucleotides are TGTGCCAGCAGCTTAGGTCAGGGGACTGAAGCTTTCTTT. This sequence encodes CASSLGQGTEAFF.

CDR3: CASRAYRGAGTSGGGEQFF. The CDR3 DNA follows: TGTGCCAGCAGGGCCTACAGGGGGGCCGGGACTAGCGGGGGAGGTGAGCAGTTCTTC. The J gene is TRBJ2-1, the V gene TRBV2; 14 nucleotides agree with TRBD2. Germline assignment: CDR1 SNHLY and CDR2 FYNNEI. V lost 6 bases, J lost 9 bases, and 19 bases stayed unmatched. The CDR3 runs 19 residues.

V gene TRBV7-2 combines with J gene TRBJ1-5; tentatively, D is TRBD1 (5 bases). The length of the CDR3 is 16 residues. V was trimmed by 1 base and J by 2 bases, leaving 12 bases between them. Looked up from germline, CDR1 is SGHTA and CDR2 is FQGNSA. This CDR3 is CASSLVAGGGNQPQHF. CDR3 DNA: TGTGCCAGCAGCTTAGTTGCGGGGGGTGGCAATCAGCCCCAGCATTTT.

This sequence joins TRBV7-8 and TRBJ1-1; D is unclear. Germline CDR1 and CDR2: SGHVS and FQNEAQ. CDR3 length: 11 amino acids. With 4 bases removed from V and 3 bases from J, the gap between germline ends came to 3 bases. CDR3 loop: CASSSYTEAFF. The CDR3 DNA reads as TGTGCCAGCAGCTCTTACACTGAAGCTTTCTTT.

The CDR3 spells CASSRLPGEGQYF. The CDR3, as DNA: TGTGCCAGCAGCCGACTCCCGGGGGAGGGCCAGTACTTC. V usage is TRBV14 and J usage is TRBJ2-5; 7 nucleotides align to TRBD2. Looked up from germline, CDR1 is SGHDN and CDR2 is FVKESK. V dropped 4 bases and J dropped 10; count of bases not matched to a gene: 9. This CDR3 spans 13 amino acids.

This chain uses TRBV18 with TRBJ2-7; 8 bases map to TRBD1. Germline CDR1 is KGHSH and CDR2 is LQKENI. This CDR3 has 12 residues. Trimming at V came to 3 bases and at J to 6 bases, leaving 1 base not matched to a gene. The CDR3 is CASSPDRAEQYF. As DNA, the CDR3 is TGTGCCAGCTCACCGGACAGGGCCGAGCAGTACTTC.

The V call is TRBV5-5, the J call TRBJ1-4; 8 bases agree with TRBD1. The ends lost 5 bases at V and 3 bases at J; junction bases unmatched: 12. The CDR3 spans 17 residues. Germline CDR1 is SGHKS and CDR2 is YYEKEE (reference sequence). CDR3 bases: TGTGCCAGCAGTTCCGTGACAGGGGATCTTTCTAATGAAAAACTGTTTTTT. It is translated as CASSSVTGDLSNEKLFF.

J is TRBJ1-4 and V is TRBV6-5, with D tentatively TRBD1 (6 bases). CDR3 length: 16 residues. V shed 4 bases and J shed 8 bases, with 20 bases lying between them. Germline V CDR1 and CDR2: MNHEY, SVGAGI. CDR3 residues: CASSSAAGDAKEKLFF. CDR3 DNA sequence: TGTGCCAGCAGTTCCGCGGCAGGGGACGCCAAGGAAAAACTGTTTTTT.

V gene TRBV7-2 combines with J gene TRBJ2-7; 8 nucleotides agree with TRBD1. The trim removed 5 bases at V and 2 bases at J, leaving 11 bases unmatched. Per germline, CDR1 SGHTA and CDR2 FQGNSA. This CDR3 region has 16 residues. CDR3 sequence (DNA): TGTGCCAGCAGCGTTCCAGGGGGCGTGGGACCCTACGAGCAGTACTTC. Protein sequence: CASSVPGGVGPYEQYF.

This clone has only one observation. The J gene is TRBJ1-2, the V gene TRBV5-1, with TRBD1 matching over 9 bases. Losses at the gene ends were 3 bases for V and 8 bases for J; bases not matched to a gene: 8. CDR1 and CDR2 (germline): SGHRS, YFSETQ. The CDR3 spans 14 residues. The DNA of the CDR3 is TGCGCCAGCAGCTCTGACAGGGGGTTCCAAGGCTACACCTTC. Its translation: CASSSDRGFQGYTF.